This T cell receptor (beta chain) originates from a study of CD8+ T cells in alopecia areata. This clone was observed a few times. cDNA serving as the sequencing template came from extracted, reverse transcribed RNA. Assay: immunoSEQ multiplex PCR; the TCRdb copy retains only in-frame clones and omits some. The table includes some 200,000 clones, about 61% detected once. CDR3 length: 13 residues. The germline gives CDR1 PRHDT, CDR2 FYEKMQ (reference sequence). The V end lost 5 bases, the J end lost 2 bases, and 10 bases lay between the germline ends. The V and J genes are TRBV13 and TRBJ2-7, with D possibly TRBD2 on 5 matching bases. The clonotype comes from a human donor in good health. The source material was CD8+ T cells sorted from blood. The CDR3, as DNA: TGTGCCAGCAGCCCTCCGCGGGCCTACGAGCAGTACTTC. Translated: CASSPPRAYEQYF.